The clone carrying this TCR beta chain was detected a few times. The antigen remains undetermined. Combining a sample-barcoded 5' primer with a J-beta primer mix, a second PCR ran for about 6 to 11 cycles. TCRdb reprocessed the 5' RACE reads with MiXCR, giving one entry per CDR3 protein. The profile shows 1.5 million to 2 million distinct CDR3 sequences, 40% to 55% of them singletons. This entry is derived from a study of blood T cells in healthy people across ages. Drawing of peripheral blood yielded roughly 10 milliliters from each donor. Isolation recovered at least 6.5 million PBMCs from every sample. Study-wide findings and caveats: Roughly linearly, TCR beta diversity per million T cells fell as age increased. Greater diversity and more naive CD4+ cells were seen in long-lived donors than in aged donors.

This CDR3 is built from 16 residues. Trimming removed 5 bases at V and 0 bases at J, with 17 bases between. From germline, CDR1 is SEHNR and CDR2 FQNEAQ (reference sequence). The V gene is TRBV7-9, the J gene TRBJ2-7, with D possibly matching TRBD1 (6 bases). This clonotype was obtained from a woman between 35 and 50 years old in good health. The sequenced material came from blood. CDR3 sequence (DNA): TGTGCCAGCAGCACCACAGGGACCAGAAGCTCCTACGAGCAGTACTTC. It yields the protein CASSTTGTRSSYEQYF.